The entry below gives a single TCR beta chain sequence along with its context. The germline V gene has CDR1 SGHDT and CDR2 YYEEEE. V lost 1 base to trimming and J lost 1 base, with 9 bases between them. The CDR3 covers 15 residues. The sample comes from a study of blood T cells in healthy people across ages. The second PCR ran about 6 to 12 cycles with a sample-barcoded 5' primer and J-beta primers. TCRdb recomputed calls from the 5' RACE reads with MiXCR, one row per CDR3 protein. The sample consists of roughly 800,000 distinct CDR3 sequences, more than 25% of them appearing once. These data also featured in a second study, about T cells of mothers and their children.

This sequence originates from a boy between 10 and 17 years old in good health. The chain has TRBV5-6 and TRBJ1-5, with unresolved D. Sequenced material: blood. CDR3 coding DNA: TGTGCCAGCAGCTTGCCATTGGGGAGCAATCAGCCCCAGCATTTT. This codes for CASSLPLGSNQPQHF.